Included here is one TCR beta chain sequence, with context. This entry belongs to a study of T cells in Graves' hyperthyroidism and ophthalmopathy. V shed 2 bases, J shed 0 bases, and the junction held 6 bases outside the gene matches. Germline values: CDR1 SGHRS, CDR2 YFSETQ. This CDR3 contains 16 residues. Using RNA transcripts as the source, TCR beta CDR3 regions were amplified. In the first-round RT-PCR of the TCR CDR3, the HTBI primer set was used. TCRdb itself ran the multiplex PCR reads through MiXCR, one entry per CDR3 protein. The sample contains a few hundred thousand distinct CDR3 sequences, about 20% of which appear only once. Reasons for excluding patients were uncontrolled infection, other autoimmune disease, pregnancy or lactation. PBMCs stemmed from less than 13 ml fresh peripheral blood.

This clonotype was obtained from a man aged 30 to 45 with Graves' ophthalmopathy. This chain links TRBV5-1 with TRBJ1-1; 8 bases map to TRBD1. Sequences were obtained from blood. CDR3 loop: CASSLEDRDMNTEAFF. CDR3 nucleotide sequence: TGCGCCAGCAGCTTAGAGGACAGGGACATGAACACTGAAGCTTTCTTT.